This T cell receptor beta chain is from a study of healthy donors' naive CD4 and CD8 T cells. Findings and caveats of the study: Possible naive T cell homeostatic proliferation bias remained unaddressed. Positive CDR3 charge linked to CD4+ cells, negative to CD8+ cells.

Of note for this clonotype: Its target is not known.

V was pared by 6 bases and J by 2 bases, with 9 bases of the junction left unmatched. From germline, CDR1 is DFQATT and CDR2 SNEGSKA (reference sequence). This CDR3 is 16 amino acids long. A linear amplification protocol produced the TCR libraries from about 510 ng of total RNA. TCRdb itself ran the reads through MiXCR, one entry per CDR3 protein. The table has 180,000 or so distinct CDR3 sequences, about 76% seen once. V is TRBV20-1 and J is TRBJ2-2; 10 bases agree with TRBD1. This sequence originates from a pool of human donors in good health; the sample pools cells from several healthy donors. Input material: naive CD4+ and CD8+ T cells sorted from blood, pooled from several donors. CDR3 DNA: TGCAGTGCCATAGGCCGGGACAGGGGTAACACCGGGGAGCTGTTTTTT. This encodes CSAIGRDRGNTGELFF.